Listed below are T cell receptor beta chains from one sample, sequenced in a study of blood T cell repertoires in COVID-19. The table came from immunoSEQ multiplex PCR; TCRdb's copy has only in-frame clones and leaves some out. Here the sample spans around 250,000 clones, approximately 85% being singletons. What was sequenced was peripheral blood. These receptors came from a woman aged 80 or older with COVID-19, enrolled during active disease. Each CDR3 is given with its conserved first and last residue. The order of the fields is D gene, clone size, V gene, J gene, CDR3 DNA, CDR3 protein. D genes are given only for firm matches. A row's size may be missing; if present it is once, few, many or a size class.

d_call: .; clone_size: .; v_call: TRBV3-1/TRBV3-2; j_call: TRBJ1-5; cdr3_nt: TGTGCCAGCAGCCAACAAATTGAGGGTCAGCCCCAGCATTTT; cdr3_aa: CASSQQIEGQPQHF
d_call: .; clone_size: few; v_call: TRBV25-1; j_call: TRBJ1-2; cdr3_nt: TGTGCCAGCAGTGGGGTCCAGACTAGCGGCTACACCTTC; cdr3_aa: CASSGVQTSGYTF
d_call: TRBD1; clone_size: .; v_call: TRBV29-1; j_call: TRBJ2-1; cdr3_nt: TGCAGCGGTCGGGACAGGCGCGGCAAAAATGAGCAGTTCTTC; cdr3_aa: CSGRDRRGKNEQFF
d_call: TRBD2; clone_size: .; v_call: TRBV7-3; j_call: TRBJ2-1; cdr3_nt: TGTGCCAGCAGCTTGCACCGCGGGGGTTCCTACAATGAGCAGTTCTTC; cdr3_aa: CASSLHRGGSYNEQFF
d_call: .; clone_size: .; v_call: TRBV2; j_call: TRBJ1-1; cdr3_nt: TGTGCCAGCAGACTCGCCTATCCGGACAGAAAAAACACTGAAGCTTTCTTT; cdr3_aa: CASRLAYPDRKNTEAFF
d_call: TRBD2; clone_size: .; v_call: TRBV6-2/TRBV6-3; j_call: TRBJ2-3; cdr3_nt: TGTGCCAGCAGTTACCGGACTAGCGGGGGGCCAGATACGCAGTATTTT; cdr3_aa: CASSYRTSGGPDTQYF
d_call: .; clone_size: .; v_call: TRBV2; j_call: TRBJ1-3; cdr3_nt: TGTGCCAGCAGTTTCGGGGGATCTGGAAACACCATATATTTT; cdr3_aa: CASSFGGSGNTIYF
d_call: .; clone_size: .; v_call: TRBV6-6; j_call: TRBJ1-2; cdr3_nt: TGTGCCAGCAGTTACCCGGGACATACTTATGGCTACACCTTC; cdr3_aa: CASSYPGHTYGYTF
d_call: .; clone_size: .; v_call: TRBV14; j_call: TRBJ2-2; cdr3_nt: TGTGCCAGCAGCCAAGTGAGAGGAGGGGCGCGCACCGGGGAGCTGTTTTTT; cdr3_aa: CASSQVRGGARTGELFF
d_call: .; clone_size: .; v_call: TRBV6-1; j_call: TRBJ2-5; cdr3_nt: TGTGCCAGCAGTGAACGGGGCGGAGGGGAGACCCAGTACTTC; cdr3_aa: CASSERGGGETQYF
d_call: .; clone_size: .; v_call: TRBV14; j_call: TRBJ1-2; cdr3_nt: TGTGCCAGCAGCCCCCGCGTCGGGACGAGGGAGGACGGCTACACCTTC; cdr3_aa: CASSPRVGTREDGYTF
d_call: TRBD1; clone_size: .; v_call: TRBV11-2; j_call: TRBJ1-2; cdr3_nt: TGTGCCAGCAGCACTAAACAGGGGACCTATGGCTACACCTTC; cdr3_aa: CASSTKQGTYGYTF
d_call: TRBD1; clone_size: few; v_call: TRBV10-2; j_call: TRBJ1-3; cdr3_nt: TGCGCCAGCTCGTTGGACAGGGCCACTGGAAACACCATATATTTT; cdr3_aa: CASSLDRATGNTIYF
d_call: .; clone_size: .; v_call: TRBV30; j_call: TRBJ2-7; cdr3_nt: TGTGCCTGGAGTGTTGGCGGCGAGCAGTACTTC; cdr3_aa: CAWSVGGEQYF
d_call: TRBD1; clone_size: .; v_call: TRBV19; j_call: TRBJ1-5; cdr3_nt: TGTGCCAGTAGTCCACCCTGGACAGGGCTAAATCAGCCCCAGCATTTT; cdr3_aa: CASSPPWTGLNQPQHF
d_call: .; clone_size: .; v_call: TRBV18; j_call: TRBJ2-1; cdr3_nt: TGTGCCAGCTCATTACTAGGCCACTCCTACAATGAGCAGTTCTTC; cdr3_aa: CASSLLGHSYNEQFF
d_call: TRBD1; clone_size: .; v_call: TRBV18; j_call: TRBJ2-7; cdr3_nt: TGTGCCAGCTCACCAGGGACAGGCTCCTACGAGCAGTACTTC; cdr3_aa: CASSPGTGSYEQYF
d_call: .; clone_size: .; v_call: TRBV5-8; j_call: TRBJ2-3; cdr3_nt: TGTGCCAGCAGCTTGGGCGGGGGCACAGATACGCAGTATTTT; cdr3_aa: CASSLGGGTDTQYF
d_call: .; clone_size: .; v_call: TRBV4-1; j_call: TRBJ1-3; cdr3_nt: TGCGCCAGCAGCCAAGTCGGCCAGGGGAACACCATATATTTT; cdr3_aa: CASSQVGQGNTIYF
d_call: .; clone_size: .; v_call: TRBV6-5; j_call: TRBJ2-1; cdr3_nt: TGTGCCAGCAGTTACTGGATGGCAGGGACATTTAATGAGCAGTTCTTC; cdr3_aa: CASSYWMAGTFNEQFF
d_call: .; clone_size: .; v_call: TRBV2; j_call: TRBJ1-1; cdr3_nt: TGTGCCAGCAGTGCTGACAGTTTGAACACTGAAGCTTTCTTT; cdr3_aa: CASSADSLNTEAFF
d_call: .; clone_size: once; v_call: TRBV11-3; j_call: TRBJ2-2; cdr3_nt: TGTGCCAGCAGCTTAGAGGAGGAAAGCGGGGAGCTGTTTTTT; cdr3_aa: CASSLEEESGELFF
d_call: TRBD1; clone_size: .; v_call: TRBV6-5; j_call: TRBJ1-2; cdr3_nt: TGTGCCAGCAGTTACGGCCGGCGACAGGGCGCGTTTGCCTACACCTTC; cdr3_aa: CASSYGRRQGAFAYTF
d_call: .; clone_size: .; v_call: TRBV2; j_call: TRBJ2-1; cdr3_nt: TGTGCCAGCAGTGATGTTGAGTACAATGAGCAGTTCTTC; cdr3_aa: CASSDVEYNEQFF
d_call: .; clone_size: few; v_call: TRBV25-1; j_call: TRBJ2-1; cdr3_nt: TGTGCCAGCAGTGACAGACGAAGGGGGAGTGAGCAGTTCTTC; cdr3_aa: CASSDRRRGSEQFF
d_call: TRBD1; clone_size: .; v_call: TRBV2; j_call: TRBJ1-2; cdr3_nt: TGTGCCAGCAGGGGACAGGGGAACGGCTACACCTTC; cdr3_aa: CASRGQGNGYTF
d_call: .; clone_size: once; v_call: TRBV30; j_call: TRBJ1-5; cdr3_nt: TGTGCCTGGAGTGTACAGAGTTTCAATCAGCCCCAGCATTTT; cdr3_aa: CAWSVQSFNQPQHF
d_call: .; clone_size: .; v_call: TRBV7-7; j_call: TRBJ1-3; cdr3_nt: TGTGCTAGCAGCCCCACGGGTCGGGACTCTGGAAACACCATATATTTT; cdr3_aa: CASSPTGRDSGNTIYF
d_call: .; clone_size: .; v_call: TRBV28; j_call: TRBJ1-5; cdr3_nt: TGTGCCAGCAGTTTCCATGAGACAGGCCGCCCGAGGCATTTT; cdr3_aa: CASSFHETGRPRHF
d_call: TRBD2; clone_size: .; v_call: TRBV3-1/TRBV3-2; j_call: TRBJ2-1; cdr3_nt: TGTGCCAGCAGCCAAGCCGTGGCGGGGGGGGGTGAGCAGTTCTTC; cdr3_aa: CASSQAVAGGGEQFF
d_call: .; clone_size: .; v_call: TRBV2; j_call: TRBJ2-3; cdr3_nt: TGTGCCAGCAGTGCCAGCGGAACGCAGTATTTT; cdr3_aa: CASSASGTQYF
d_call: .; clone_size: .; v_call: TRBV7-7; j_call: TRBJ2-1; cdr3_nt: TGTGCCAGCAGCTTAGGAGCGGGCTTCTACAATGAGCAGTTCTTC; cdr3_aa: CASSLGAGFYNEQFF
d_call: .; clone_size: .; v_call: TRBV6-6; j_call: TRBJ2-5; cdr3_nt: TGTGCCAGCAGTCAATTCCGGACAGTTCAAGAGACCCAGTACTTC; cdr3_aa: CASSQFRTVQETQYF
d_call: .; clone_size: .; v_call: TRBV19; j_call: TRBJ2-3; cdr3_nt: TGTGCCAGTAGTATGGCTGATTTATCCACAGATACGCAGTATTTT; cdr3_aa: CASSMADLSTDTQYF
d_call: .; clone_size: .; v_call: TRBV2; j_call: TRBJ2-5; cdr3_nt: TGTGCCAGCAGTGGCCTAGGTCAGCCCACCGAAGAGACCCAGTACTTC; cdr3_aa: CASSGLGQPTEETQYF
d_call: TRBD1; clone_size: .; v_call: TRBV7-8; j_call: TRBJ1-1; cdr3_nt: TGTGCCAGCAGCTTAGAAGGGGGCTACACTGAAGCTTTCTTT; cdr3_aa: CASSLEGGYTEAFF
d_call: TRBD1; clone_size: few; v_call: TRBV3-1/TRBV3-2; j_call: TRBJ1-2; cdr3_nt: TGTGCCAGCAGCCTGACAGGGGACAGTGGCTACACCTTC; cdr3_aa: CASSLTGDSGYTF
d_call: TRBD2; clone_size: .; v_call: TRBV3-1/TRBV3-2; j_call: TRBJ2-3; cdr3_nt: TGTGCCAGCAGCCAAGCCCGCGGGGGGGAGGATACGCAGTATTTT; cdr3_aa: CASSQARGGEDTQYF
d_call: .; clone_size: .; v_call: TRBV6-5; j_call: TRBJ1-1; cdr3_nt: TGTGCCAGCAGTTACAACCGGGAAGCTTTCTTT; cdr3_aa: CASSYNREAFF
d_call: .; clone_size: .; v_call: TRBV4-2; j_call: TRBJ1-1; cdr3_nt: TGTGCCAGCAGCCAAACCGGTACGGGAAGGTTCACTGAAGCTTTCTTT; cdr3_aa: CASSQTGTGRFTEAFF
d_call: .; clone_size: .; v_call: TRBV28; j_call: TRBJ1-1; cdr3_nt: TGTGCCAGCAGTTTACATCGGGGATTATACCTCCAAGCTTTCTTT; cdr3_aa: CASSLHRGLYLQAFF
d_call: .; clone_size: .; v_call: TRBV10-3; j_call: TRBJ2-2; cdr3_nt: TGTGCCATCACCCCCTCGGGTCCCACCGGGGAGCTGTTTTTT; cdr3_aa: CAITPSGPTGELFF
d_call: TRBD1; clone_size: .; v_call: TRBV5-4; j_call: TRBJ2-7; cdr3_nt: TGTGCCAGCAGCTTGGGGACAGGGGGTGGCTACGAGCAGTACTTC; cdr3_aa: CASSLGTGGGYEQYF
d_call: TRBD1; clone_size: .; v_call: TRBV2; j_call: TRBJ1-2; cdr3_nt: TGTGCCAGCAGTGGGGACAGGGGAGCAGGGGCTGGCTACACCTTC; cdr3_aa: CASSGDRGAGAGYTF
d_call: TRBD1; clone_size: once; v_call: TRBV5-4; j_call: TRBJ1-6; cdr3_nt: TGTGCCAGCAGCAGGGACAGGGGGGAATTTAATTCACCCCTCCACTTT; cdr3_aa: CASSRDRGEFNSPLHF
d_call: TRBD2; clone_size: .; v_call: TRBV5-1; j_call: TRBJ2-3; cdr3_nt: TGCGCCAGCAGACAGACTAGCGGGGGAAGCACAGATACGCAGTATTTT; cdr3_aa: CASRQTSGGSTDTQYF
d_call: TRBD1; clone_size: .; v_call: TRBV28; j_call: TRBJ1-1; cdr3_nt: TGTGCCAGCAGTCAAACGGACAGGGCAAGCACTGAAGCTTTCTTT; cdr3_aa: CASSQTDRASTEAFF
d_call: .; clone_size: few; v_call: TRBV19; j_call: TRBJ1-2; cdr3_nt: TGTGCCAGTAGTACTGGGGCAACTAACTATGGCTACACCTTC; cdr3_aa: CASSTGATNYGYTF
d_call: TRBD1; clone_size: once; v_call: TRBV16; j_call: TRBJ2-5; cdr3_nt: TGTGCCAGCAGCCTCCAGCGACAGGGTTCGGAGACCCAGTACTTC; cdr3_aa: CASSLQRQGSETQYF
d_call: .; clone_size: .; v_call: TRBV7-9; j_call: TRBJ1-6; cdr3_nt: TGTGCCAGCGAAATTAGTAATTCACCCCTCCACTTT; cdr3_aa: CASEISNSPLHF
d_call: .; clone_size: once; v_call: TRBV14; j_call: TRBJ2-1; cdr3_nt: TGTGCCAGCAGCCCTGGAGGGTTTAATGAGCAGTTCTTC; cdr3_aa: CASSPGGFNEQFF
d_call: .; clone_size: once; v_call: TRBV2; j_call: TRBJ2-7; cdr3_nt: TGTGCCAGCAGGGGAGACGAGTCCGAGCAGTACTTC; cdr3_aa: CASRGDESEQYF
d_call: TRBD1; clone_size: .; v_call: TRBV19; j_call: TRBJ1-6; cdr3_nt: TGTGCCAGTAGTCCGGGACAGGGAACACCCCTCCACTTT; cdr3_aa: CASSPGQGTPLHF
d_call: .; clone_size: .; v_call: TRBV28; j_call: TRBJ2-3; cdr3_nt: TGTGCCAGCAGCCTAAGGGCACTAGCAGGCACAGATACGCAGTATTTT; cdr3_aa: CASSLRALAGTDTQYF
d_call: .; clone_size: .; v_call: TRBV15; j_call: TRBJ1-1; cdr3_nt: TGTGCCACCAGCGCTGAAACAGGGATGCGAACTGAAGCTTTCTTT; cdr3_aa: CATSAETGMRTEAFF